This paragraph covers one TCR beta chain sequence. Assay: immunoSEQ multiplex PCR; the TCRdb copy retains only in-frame clones and omits some. The profile shows about 77,000 clones, roughly 92% of them singletons. The V end was cut by 6 bases, the J end by 1 base, with 16 bases between. The CDR3 contains 15 residues. Germline assignment: CDR1 SQVTM and CDR2 ANQGSEA. These data belong to a study of control samples from healthy donors and cancer patients. Sequenced material: blood. J is TRBJ1-3 and V is TRBV29-1; possible D gene TRBD1, 6 bases. The clonotype was recovered from an older woman in good health. Here the CDR3 reads CSVRVDSPSGNTIYF. The CDR3 bases are TGCAGCGTGAGGGTGGACAGCCCTTCTGGAAACACCATATATTTT.